This is a list of T cell receptor beta chains from one sample in a study of blood T cell repertoires in COVID-19. The method was immunoSEQ multiplex PCR; TCRdb's version includes in-frame clones alone and lacks a portion of them. The sample lists nearly 200,000 clones; around 81% were seen once. The sample comprised peripheral blood. The receptors derive from a man aged 55 to 70 with COVID-19, enrolled during active disease. The CDR3 runs from the conserved cysteine through the conserved F or W. Fields, in order: D gene, J gene, V gene, clone size, CDR3 protein, CDR3 DNA. D genes are given only for firm matches. Some rows have no size entry. The others give once, few or many, or a class for an expanded clone.

>.|TRBJ2-7|TRBV7-9|.
CASSLWGGTYEQYF
TGTGCCAGCAGCTTATGGGGGGGCACCTACGAGCAGTACTTC
>.|TRBJ1-5|TRBV19|.
CASRERGHSNQPQHF
TGTGCCAGTAGGGAAAGGGGACATAGCAATCAGCCCCAGCATTTT
>.|TRBJ1-3|TRBV5-1|.
CASSLGSASSGNTIYF
TGCGCCAGCAGCTTGGGGTCAGCTAGCTCTGGAAACACCATATATTTT
>.|TRBJ1-2|TRBV18|.
CASSPPGGDLYGYTF
TGTGCCAGCTCACCACCAGGGGGAGATCTGTATGGCTACACCTTC
>TRBD1|TRBJ1-4|TRBV7-2|.
CASRRTGVTEKLFF
TGTGCCAGCAGGAGAACAGGGGTAACGGAAAAACTGTTTTTT
>TRBD2|TRBJ2-5|TRBV19|.
CASSIGLAQPETQYF
TGTGCCAGTAGTATTGGACTAGCGCAGCCAGAGACCCAGTACTTC
>.|TRBJ2-3|TRBV25-1|few
CASRASGTDTQYF
TGTGCCAGCAGGGCTAGCGGCACAGATACGCAGTATTTT
>.|TRBJ1-1|TRBV12-3/TRBV12-4|.
CASSGGRTEAFF
TGTGCCAGCAGCGGGGGGCGAACTGAAGCTTTCTTT
>.|TRBJ1-4|TRBV18|.
CASSPESQGYINEKLFF
TGTGCCAGCTCACCAGAGTCCCAGGGTTATATAAATGAAAAACTGTTTTTT
>.|TRBJ1-2|TRBV27|.
CASSSGEYGYTF
TGTGCCAGCAGTTCAGGGGAATATGGCTACACCTTC
>.|TRBJ1-6|TRBV15|.
CATSGGRNSPLHF
TGTGCCACCAGCGGTGGGAGGAATTCACCCCTCCACTTT
>TRBD2|TRBJ2-7|TRBV28|.
CASSSLGTSAYEQYF
TGTGCCAGCAGTTCCCTTGGGACTAGCGCCTACGAGCAGTACTTC
>TRBD1|TRBJ1-2|TRBV7-2|.
CASSFRDSPGYTF
TGTGCCAGCAGCTTCCGGGACAGCCCTGGCTACACCTTC
>.|TRBJ2-1|TRBV28|.
CASSLDRENNEQFF
TGTGCCAGCAGTTTAGATAGAGAAAACAATGAGCAGTTCTTC
>TRBD2|TRBJ2-5|TRBV5-1|.
CASSLGPAGVQETQYF
TGCGCCAGCAGCTTGGGTCCAGCGGGGGTACAAGAGACCCAGTACTTC
>TRBD1|TRBJ1-5|TRBV9|.
CASSVGDRAYNQPQHF
TGTGCCAGCAGCGTAGGGGACAGGGCTTACAATCAGCCCCAGCATTTT
>.|TRBJ1-5|TRBV19|.
CASSILVTGNQPQHF
TGTGCCAGTAGTATCCTTGTAACAGGGAATCAGCCCCAGCATTTT
>.|TRBJ1-3|TRBV5-1|.
CASSLLEKATGNTIYF
TGCGCCAGCAGCTTGTTGGAGAAGGCGACCGGAAACACCATATATTTT
>TRBD1|TRBJ2-5|TRBV28|.
CASSLRGQEQETQYF
TGTGCCAGCAGTTTGCGGGGACAGGAACAAGAGACCCAGTACTTC
>TRBD1|TRBJ1-1|TRBV10-3|.
CAASGTGTTEAFF
TGTGCCGCTTCCGGGACAGGGACCACTGAAGCTTTCTTT
>.|TRBJ1-4|TRBV6-5|.
CASPRELAEKLFF
TGTGCCAGCCCCAGGGAATTGGCTGAAAAACTGTTTTTT
>.|TRBJ2-7|TRBV11-3|.
CASSEQPCDRQYF
TGTGCCAGCAGCGAACAGCCCTGCGATCGGCAGTACTTC
>TRBD1|TRBJ2-1|TRBV30|once
CAWSADRGSYNEQFF
TGTGCCTGGAGCGCGGACAGGGGGTCCTACAATGAGCAGTTCTTC
>.|TRBJ1-5|TRBV30|.
CAWSVQAGPQHF
TGTGCCTGGAGTGTACAGGCAGGGCCCCAGCATTTT
>.|TRBJ1-2|TRBV12-1|few
CASSFLRTVYGYTF
TGTGCCAGCAGCTTTCTCCGTACGGTTTATGGCTACACCTTC
>TRBD1|TRBJ1-3|TRBV5-1|.
CASSPGTASGNTIYF
TGCGCCAGCAGCCCTGGGACAGCCTCTGGAAACACCATATATTTT
>TRBD1|TRBJ2-6|TRBV10-3|.
CAISPGTGASFGANVLTF
TGTGCCATCAGCCCCGGGACAGGGGCATCGTTTGGGGCCAACGTCCTGACTTTC
>.|TRBJ1-1|TRBV19|.
CASSTGKLNTEAFF
TGTGCCAGTAGCACAGGGAAACTGAACACTGAAGCTTTCTTT
>.|TRBJ2-3|TRBV19|once
CASKALSSTDTQYF
TGTGCCAGTAAAGCCTTATCTAGCACAGATACGCAGTATTTT
>.|TRBJ2-7|TRBV28|.
CASSLTYEQYF
TGTGCCAGCAGTCTAACGTACGAGCAGTACTTC
>.|TRBJ2-5|TRBV5-1|.
CASSSQFQEETQYF
TGCGCCAGCAGCAGCCAATTTCAGGAAGAGACCCAGTACTTC
>.|TRBJ2-7|TRBV2|.
CASNPGPFGYEQYF
TGTGCCAGCAACCCAGGCCCTTTTGGATACGAGCAGTACTTC